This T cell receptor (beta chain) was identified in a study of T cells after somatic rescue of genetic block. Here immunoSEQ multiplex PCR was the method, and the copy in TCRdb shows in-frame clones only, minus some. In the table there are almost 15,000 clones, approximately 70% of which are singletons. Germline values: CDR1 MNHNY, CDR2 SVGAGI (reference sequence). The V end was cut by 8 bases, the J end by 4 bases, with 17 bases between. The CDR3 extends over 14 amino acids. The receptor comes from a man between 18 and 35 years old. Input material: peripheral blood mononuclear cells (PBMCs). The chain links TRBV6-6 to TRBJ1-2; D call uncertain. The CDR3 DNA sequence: TGTGCCAGCCAGCCTGACCGGAACCCCTATGGCTACACCTTC. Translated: CASQPDRNPYGYTF.